Listed below are T cell receptor beta chains from one sample, sequenced in a study of patients and donors after allogeneic stem cell transplantation. A single record per CDR3 protein comes from TCRdb applying MiXCR to the RT-PCR reads. The sample shows 800,000 to 1,000,000 distinct CDR3 sequences, roughly 17% of them seen only once. Sequencing was carried out using blood, either unsorted or a sorted T cell fraction (not recorded which). The receptors were gathered from a human donor who was either an allogeneic HSCT recipient or a stem cell or donor lymphocyte infusion donor (not recorded which). It is not recorded whose cells these are; they may come from a transplant donor. Both conserved end residues are part of each CDR3. A D gene is named only where the DNA matches it firmly. The size of a clone is reported for some rows only, either as once, few or many, or as a class for expanded clones.

j_call clone_size v_call d_call cdr3_length cdr3_nt cdr3_aa
TRBJ2-2 . TRBV3-1 TRBD2 16 TGTGCCAGCAGCCTCTTTGGGACTAGCGGCACCGGGGAGCTGTTTTTT CASSLFGTSGTGELFF
TRBJ2-3 many TRBV20-1 TRBD2 14 TGCAGTGCTAGGTCTAGCGGGAGACCAGATACGCAGTATTTT CSARSSGRPDTQYF
TRBJ1-1 . TRBV5-1 . 14 TGCGCCAGCAGCACGGGCTACAGGGACACTGAAGCTTTCTTT CASSTGYRDTEAFF
TRBJ1-5 few TRBV7-8 TRBD1 15 TGTGCCAGCAGCTCAGGGGGGGGTGGCAATCAGCCCCAGCATTTT CASSSGGGGNQPQHF
TRBJ1-2 . TRBV9 . 13 TGTGCCAGCAGCGTAGACAGGGCCGATGGCTACACCTTC CASSVDRADGYTF
TRBJ1-1 . TRBV5-1 . 19 TGCGCCAGCAGCTTGGTTGGGGCAGGGGCCCTTAGTGGGGACACTGAAGCTTTCTTT CASSLVGAGALSGDTEAFF
TRBJ1-5 . TRBV6-2/TRBV6-3 . 20 TGTGCCAGCAGTTACTCGGGTGGAAATACTGTCCGGTATAGCAATCAGCCCCAGCATTTT CASSYSGGNTVRYSNQPQHF
TRBJ2-5 once TRBV11-2 . 17 TGTGCCAGCAGCTCCAACCTCTTTCGGGGGTCCTTAGAGACCCAGTACTTC CASSSNLFRGSLETQYF
TRBJ1-5 few TRBV19 . 16 TGTGCCAGTAGTGCCCCCGGAAGGACAGGCAATCAGCCCCAGCATTTT CASSAPGRTGNQPQHF
TRBJ2-6 . TRBV6-1 . 16 TGTGCCAGCATAGCACAGCCGGGTTCTGGGGCCAACGTCCTGACTTTC CASIAQPGSGANVLTF
TRBJ1-4 . TRBV6-6 . 13 TGTGCCAGCAGTTATCCGGGTATGGAAAAACTGTTTTTT CASSYPGMEKLFF
TRBJ2-3 . TRBV15 . 17 TGTGCCACCAGCAGAGCCGTCGGCGGGATTAGCACAGATACGCAGTATTTT CATSRAVGGISTDTQYF
TRBJ1-1 few TRBV20-1 . 15 TGCAGTGCACCCGACAGGATTAAGACGAACACTGAAGCTTTCTTT CSAPDRIKTNTEAFF
TRBJ2-7 . TRBV6-1 TRBD2 16 TGTGCCAGCACGCCCGTAGGGACTAGCGGCTCCTACGAGCAGTACTTC CASTPVGTSGSYEQYF
TRBJ1-5 few TRBV4-3 . 14 TGCGCCAGCAGCCCTGCGCTAGGAGCCCAGCCCCAGCATTTT CASSPALGAQPQHF
TRBJ2-1 . TRBV6-1 TRBD1 14 TGTGCCAGCAGATCGGGACAGGGCGGTAATGAGCAGTTCTTC CASRSGQGGNEQFF
TRBJ2-1 few TRBV6-2/TRBV6-3 . 15 TGTGCCAGCAGTTACGAAGGGGGGGTCTACAATGAGCAGTTCTTC CASSYEGGVYNEQFF
TRBJ2-7 . TRBV29-1 TRBD2 14 TGCAGCGTTGAATGCGGGGGAGGTACCTACGAGCAGTACTTC CSVECGGGTYEQYF
TRBJ2-7 few TRBV28 . 15 TGTGCCAGCAGTAGTTCGGTCGCGGGACTGGGAGAGCAGTACTTC CASSSSVAGLGEQYF
TRBJ2-2 few TRBV9 TRBD1 15 TGTGCCAGCAGCGAAACAGGGGGCCCCACCGGGGAGCTGTTTTTT CASSETGGPTGELFF
TRBJ2-5 few TRBV2 . 15 TGTGCCAGTACCCTGGCTTGGGGGAGCGTTGAGACCCAGTACTTC CASTLAWGSVETQYF
TRBJ2-5 few TRBV12-3/TRBV12-4 . 16 TGTGCCAGCAGTTTAGGACAGCACAAACTCCAAGAGACCCAGTACTTC CASSLGQHKLQETQYF
TRBJ2-7 few TRBV30 . 10 TGTGCCTGGAGTGGGGACGAGCAGTACTTC CAWSGDEQYF
TRBJ1-5 few TRBV6-6 . 13 TGTGCCAGCAGTATCGTCAGCAATCAGCCCCAGCATTTT CASSIVSNQPQHF
TRBJ2-4 few TRBV9 . 14 TGTGCCAGCAGCTCGGCCAGAACGGGGAACATTCAGTACTTC CASSSARTGNIQYF
TRBJ1-6 few TRBV20-1 . 14 TGCAGTGCTAGACGCGGTCAGGCCAATTCACCCCTCCACTTT CSARRGQANSPLHF
TRBJ1-6 many TRBV4-3 . 15 TGCGCCAGCAGCCAAGGGCGGAAATATAATTCACCCCTCCACTTT CASSQGRKYNSPLHF
TRBJ1-6 . TRBV20-1 . 14 TGCAGTGCTGGCAGGCCAGGGGCTAATTCACCCCTCCACTTT CSAGRPGANSPLHF
TRBJ1-2 few TRBV4-3 TRBD1 16 TGCGCCAGCAGCCAAGACTCGACAGGGACTTACGGTGGCTACACCTTC CASSQDSTGTYGGYTF
TRBJ2-7 . TRBV28 TRBD2 15 TGTGCCAGCAGTCTCCCGGGACTAGCGAACTACGAGCAGTACTTC CASSLPGLANYEQYF
TRBJ2-3 . TRBV20-1 . 17 TGCAGTGCCCTAGAATTCAGGGACCCTTCTAGCACAGATACGCAGTATTTT CSALEFRDPSSTDTQYF
TRBJ1-1 few TRBV11-2 . 15 TGTGCCAGCAGCTTAGAGCGGAGGGTCGGAACTGAAGCTTTCTTT CASSLERRVGTEAFF
TRBJ1-6 few TRBV12-3/TRBV12-4 . 17 TGTGCCAGCAGTTTATTAGCCCCCCCCGGGGGAGTTTCACCCCTCCACTTT CASSLLAPPGGVSPLHF
TRBJ1-2 . TRBV6-5 . 13 TGTGCCAGCAGTTTCGCCACAGCCTATGGCTACACCTTC CASSFATAYGYTF
TRBJ2-5 . TRBV5-1 TRBD1 13 TGCGCCAGCAGCTTCCCAGGGGGTCAGACCCAGTACTTC CASSFPGGQTQYF
TRBJ1-1 . TRBV5-1 . 14 TGCGCCAGCAGCTTGGACCAGATGAACACTGAAGCTTTCTTT CASSLDQMNTEAFF
TRBJ1-1 . TRBV27 TRBD1 13 TGTGCCAGCAGCTTCCCCGGACAGGGAAATGCTTTCTTT CASSFPGQGNAFF
TRBJ2-7 many TRBV20-1 . 12 TGCAGTGCTAGAGATTATAGATACGAGCAGTACTTC CSARDYRYEQYF
TRBJ2-7 few TRBV11-1 TRBD2 16 TGTGCCAGCAGCCCCAGAACGGGGGGGAACTCCTACGAGCAGTACTTC CASSPRTGGNSYEQYF